Listed here is a single T cell receptor beta chain. As handled by the study authors: Amplified reference gene primers provided the basis for estimating nucleated cell counts. Repertoires were generated with immunoSEQ multiplex PCR, while TCRdb's copy carries only in-frame clones and drops some. D and trimming were read from the DNA, whereas the V and J calls and clone size are those reported in that table. The sample yields roughly 670,000 clones, 75% to 90% seen once. The data were obtained in a study of blood T cell repertoires in COVID-19. Overall study: Researchers got acute and convalescent COVID-19 samples from the United States, Italy and Spain.

The CDR3 has 14 residues. Germline-derived CDR1 and CDR2 are SQVTM and ANQGSEA. The germline V and J ends were trimmed by 4 bases and 7 bases, with 17 bases remaining between them. The gene calls are TRBV29-1 and TRBJ2-1, with a weak D call TRBD2 (6 bases). Material for sequencing was peripheral blood. This clonotype was obtained from a woman in her late teens or twenties with acute or convalescent COVID-19. CDR3 nucleotides: TGCAGCGTTGCAAGAGGACCCCGGGGGAATGAGCAGTTCTTC. Its protein is CSVARGPRGNEQFF.